Described below is a single T cell receptor beta chain sequence and its context. It was with 60 Vbeta and 13 Jbeta primers that the PCR ran. Profiled with immunoSEQ multiplex PCR; TCRdb holds only in-frame clones, not every one. The sample shows around 99,000 clones, 60% to 75% of them seen only once. This record comes from a study of cytomegalovirus exposure and HLA in healthy donors. CDR3 length equals 16 residues. Germline V gene sequence: CDR1 SGHVS, CDR2 FQNEAQ. V shed 5 bases, J shed 5 bases, and the junction held 11 bases outside the gene matches. This TCR came from a man between 25 and 39 years old in good health and CMV-seronegative. The J gene is TRBJ1-4, the V gene TRBV7-8; 7 bases agree with TRBD1. The sequenced material came from PBMCs. The CDR3 sequence is CASSPQTGFENEKLFF. For the CDR3, the DNA is TGTGCCAGCAGCCCCCAGACAGGGTTTGAGAATGAAAAACTGTTTTTT.